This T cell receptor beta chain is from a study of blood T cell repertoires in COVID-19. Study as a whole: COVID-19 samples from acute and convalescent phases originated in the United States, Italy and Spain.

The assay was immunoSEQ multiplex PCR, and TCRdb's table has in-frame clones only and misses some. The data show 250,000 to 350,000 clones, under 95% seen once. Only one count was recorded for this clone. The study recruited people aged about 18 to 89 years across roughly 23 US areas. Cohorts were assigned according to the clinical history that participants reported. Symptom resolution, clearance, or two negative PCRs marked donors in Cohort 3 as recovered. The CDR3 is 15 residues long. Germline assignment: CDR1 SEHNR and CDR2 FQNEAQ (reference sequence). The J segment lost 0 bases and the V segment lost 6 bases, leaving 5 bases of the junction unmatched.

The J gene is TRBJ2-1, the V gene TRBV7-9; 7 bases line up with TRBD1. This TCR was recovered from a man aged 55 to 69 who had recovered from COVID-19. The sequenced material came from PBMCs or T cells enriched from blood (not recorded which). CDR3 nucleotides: TGTGCCAGCAGTCCATACAGGGGCTCCTACAATGAGCAGTTCTTC. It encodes CASSPYRGSYNEQFF. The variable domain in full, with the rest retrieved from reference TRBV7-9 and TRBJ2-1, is DTGVSQNPRHKITKRGQNVTFRCDPISEHNRLYWYRQTLGQGPEFLTYFQNEAQLEKSRLLSDRFSAERPKGSFSTLEIQRTEQGDSAMYLCASSPYRGSYNEQFFGPGTRLTVL.